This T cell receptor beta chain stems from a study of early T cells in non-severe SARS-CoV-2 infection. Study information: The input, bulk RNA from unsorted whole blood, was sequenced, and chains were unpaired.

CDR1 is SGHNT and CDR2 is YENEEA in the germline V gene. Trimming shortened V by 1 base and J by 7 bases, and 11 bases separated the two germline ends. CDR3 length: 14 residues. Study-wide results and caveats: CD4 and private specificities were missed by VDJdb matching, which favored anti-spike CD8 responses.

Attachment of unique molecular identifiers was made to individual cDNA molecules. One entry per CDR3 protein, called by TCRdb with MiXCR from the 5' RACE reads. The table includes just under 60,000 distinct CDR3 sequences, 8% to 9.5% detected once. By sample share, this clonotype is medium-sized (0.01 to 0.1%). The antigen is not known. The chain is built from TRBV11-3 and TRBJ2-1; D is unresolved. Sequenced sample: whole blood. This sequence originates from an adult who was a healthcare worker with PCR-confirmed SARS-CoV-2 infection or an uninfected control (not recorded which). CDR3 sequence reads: CASSLGPSSNEQFF. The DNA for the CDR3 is TGTGCCAGCAGCTTAGGACCAAGCTCAAATGAGCAGTTCTTC.